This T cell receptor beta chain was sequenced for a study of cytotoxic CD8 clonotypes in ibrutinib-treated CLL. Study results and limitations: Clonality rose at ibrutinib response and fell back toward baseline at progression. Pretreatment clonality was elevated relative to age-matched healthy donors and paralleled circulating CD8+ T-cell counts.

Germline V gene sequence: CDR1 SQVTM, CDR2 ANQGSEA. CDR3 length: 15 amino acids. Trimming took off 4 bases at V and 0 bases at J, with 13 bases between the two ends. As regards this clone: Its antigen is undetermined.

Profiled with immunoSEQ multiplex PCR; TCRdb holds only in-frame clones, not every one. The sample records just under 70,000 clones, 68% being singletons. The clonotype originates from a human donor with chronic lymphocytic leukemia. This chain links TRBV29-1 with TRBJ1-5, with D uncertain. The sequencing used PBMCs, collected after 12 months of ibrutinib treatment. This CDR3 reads CSVADRAYSNQPQHF. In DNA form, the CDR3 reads TGCAGCGTTGCAGATAGGGCCTATAGCAATCAGCCCCAGCATTTT.